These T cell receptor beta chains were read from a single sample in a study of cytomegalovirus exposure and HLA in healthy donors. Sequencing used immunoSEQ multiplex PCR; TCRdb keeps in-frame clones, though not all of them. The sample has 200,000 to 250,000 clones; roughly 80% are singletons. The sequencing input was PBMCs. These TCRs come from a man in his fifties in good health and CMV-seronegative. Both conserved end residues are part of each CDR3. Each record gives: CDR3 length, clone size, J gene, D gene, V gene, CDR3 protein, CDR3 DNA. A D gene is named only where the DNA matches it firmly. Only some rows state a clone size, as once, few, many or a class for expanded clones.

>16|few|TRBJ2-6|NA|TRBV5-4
CASSRGGHSGANVLTF
TGTGCCAGCAGCCGCGGGGGACATTCTGGGGCCAACGTCCTGACTTTC
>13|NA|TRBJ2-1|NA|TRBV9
CASSVANRDEQFF
TGTGCCAGCAGCGTAGCCAACAGGGATGAGCAGTTCTTC
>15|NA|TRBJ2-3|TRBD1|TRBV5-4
CASSLQGWRTDTQYF
TGTGCCAGCAGCTTACAGGGGTGGAGGACAGATACGCAGTATTTT
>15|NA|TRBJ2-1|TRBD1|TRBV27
CASRPGTGLYNEQFF
TGTGCCAGCAGACCCGGGACAGGACTCTACAATGAGCAGTTCTTC
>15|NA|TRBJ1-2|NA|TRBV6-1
CASSLSYRVFSGYTF
TGTGCCAGCAGTTTATCGTACAGGGTTTTCTCTGGCTACACCTTC
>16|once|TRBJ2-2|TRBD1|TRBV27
CASSPDRAFLSGELFF
TGTGCCAGCAGCCCCGACAGGGCCTTCCTATCCGGGGAGCTGTTTTTT
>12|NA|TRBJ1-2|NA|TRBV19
CASRGLSYGYTF
TGTGCCAGTAGGGGACTGAGCTATGGCTACACCTTC
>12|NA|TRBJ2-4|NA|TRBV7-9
CASSTKEDIQYF
TGTGCCAGCAGCACCAAAGAGGACATTCAGTACTTC
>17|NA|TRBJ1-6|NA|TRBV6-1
CASSDFALSSYNSPLHF
TGTGCCAGCAGTGACTTCGCTCTGAGCTCCTATAATTCACCCCTCCACTTT
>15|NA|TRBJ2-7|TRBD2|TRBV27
CASSSTGLALHEQYF
TGTGCCAGCAGTTCGACGGGACTAGCGCTCCACGAGCAGTACTTC
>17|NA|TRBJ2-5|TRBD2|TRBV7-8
CASSLRGTSGREETQYF
TGTGCCAGCAGCCTACGGGGGACTAGCGGGAGGGAAGAGACCCAGTACTTC
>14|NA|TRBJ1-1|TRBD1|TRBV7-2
CASSRGQGNTEAFF
TGTGCCAGCAGCCGGGGACAGGGGAACACTGAAGCTTTCTTT
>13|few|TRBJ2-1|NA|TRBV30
CARTSGVYNEQFF
TGTGCCCGAACAAGCGGAGTCTACAATGAGCAGTTCTTC
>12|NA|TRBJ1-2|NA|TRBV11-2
CASSPNRRGYTF
TGTGCCAGCAGCCCCAACAGGCGGGGCTACACCTTC
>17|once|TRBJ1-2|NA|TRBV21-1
CASSQNGSPVGAYGYTF
TGTGCCAGCAGCCAAAATGGTTCCCCGGTCGGAGCGTATGGCTACACCTTC
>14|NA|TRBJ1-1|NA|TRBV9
CASSASGTLTEAFF
TGTGCCAGCAGCGCCTCCGGGACTCTCACTGAAGCTTTCTTT
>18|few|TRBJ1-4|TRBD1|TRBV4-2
CASSQETGGAVVSEKLFF
TGTGCCAGCAGCCAAGAGACAGGGGGCGCGGTAGTAAGTGAAAAACTGTTTTTT
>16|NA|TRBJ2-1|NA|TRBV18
CASSLLAELVGNEQFF
TGTGCCAGCTCGCTTTTAGCGGAGCTTGTGGGGAATGAGCAGTTCTTC
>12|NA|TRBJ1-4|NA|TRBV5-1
CASSSGQEKLFF
TGCGCCAGCAGCTCCGGACAGGAAAAACTGTTTTTT
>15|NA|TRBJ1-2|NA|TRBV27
CASSLSSGGAQSYTF
TGTGCCAGCAGTTTATCCTCTGGGGGGGCGCAGTCCTACACCTTC
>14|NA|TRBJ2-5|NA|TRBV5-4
CASSPGGYQETQYF
TGTGCCAGCAGCCCAGGCGGGTATCAAGAGACCCAGTACTTC
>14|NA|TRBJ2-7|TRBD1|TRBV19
CASRTGTGVSEQYF
TGTGCCAGTAGAACCGGGACAGGAGTATCCGAGCAGTACTTC
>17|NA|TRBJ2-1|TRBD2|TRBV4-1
CASSPGLAVSSYNEQFF
TGCGCCAGCAGCCCGGGACTAGCGGTTAGCTCCTACAATGAGCAGTTCTTC
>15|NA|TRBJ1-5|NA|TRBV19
CASSLDTYSNQPQHF
TGTGCCAGTAGTCTCGACACTTATAGCAATCAGCCCCAGCATTTT
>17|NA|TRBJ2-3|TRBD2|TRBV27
CASSSRGTIREADTQYF
TGTGCCAGCAGTTCCCGGGGGACTATAAGGGAGGCAGATACGCAGTATTTT
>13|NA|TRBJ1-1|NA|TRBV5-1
CASSLPGYTEAFF
TGCGCCAGCAGCTTGCCAGGGTACACTGAAGCTTTCTTT
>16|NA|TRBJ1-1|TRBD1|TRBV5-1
CASSPARGQGFTEAFF
TGCGCCAGCAGCCCGGCCCGCGGACAGGGGTTCACTGAAGCTTTCTTT
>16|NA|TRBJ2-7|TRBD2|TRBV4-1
CASSQEGVAGAYEQYF
TGCGCCAGCAGCCAAGAAGGCGTTGCGGGAGCCTACGAGCAGTACTTC
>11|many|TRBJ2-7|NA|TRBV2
CASSSAYEQYF
TGTGCCAGCAGTTCCGCCTACGAGCAGTACTTC
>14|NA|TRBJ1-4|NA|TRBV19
CASSMGLTNEKLFF
TGTGCCAGTAGTATGGGGCTTACTAATGAAAAACTGTTTTTT
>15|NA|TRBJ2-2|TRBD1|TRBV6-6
CASSHPGQGTGELFF
TGTGCCAGCAGCCACCCGGGACAGGGCACCGGGGAGCTGTTTTTT
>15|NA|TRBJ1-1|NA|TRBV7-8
CASSLWRAANTEAFF
TGTGCCAGCAGCTTATGGCGGGCCGCAAACACTGAAGCTTTCTTT
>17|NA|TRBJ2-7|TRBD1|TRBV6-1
CASSEVRTGALGYEQYF
TGTGCCAGCAGTGAAGTCAGGACAGGGGCTCTCGGCTACGAGCAGTACTTC
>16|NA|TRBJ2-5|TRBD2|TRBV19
CASTLGVSGRGETQYF
TGTGCCAGTACCCTTGGGGTCAGCGGGAGGGGAGAGACCCAGTACTTC
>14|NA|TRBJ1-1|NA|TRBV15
CATSRGGRNTEAFF
TGTGCCACCAGCAGAGGAGGCCGGAACACTGAAGCTTTCTTT
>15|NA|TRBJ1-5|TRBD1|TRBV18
CASSDWTGRNQPQHF
TGTGCCAGCTCCGATTGGACAGGGCGCAATCAGCCCCAGCATTTT
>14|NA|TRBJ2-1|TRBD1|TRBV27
CASTDRGLHNEQFF
TGTGCCAGCACTGACAGGGGACTTCACAATGAGCAGTTCTTC
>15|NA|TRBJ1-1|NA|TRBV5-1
CASSLGASTRSEAFF
TGCGCCAGCAGCTTGGGGGCCAGCACTCGTTCTGAAGCTTTCTTT
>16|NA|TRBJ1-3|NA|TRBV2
CASRGETGYAGNTIYF
TGTGCCAGCAGAGGTGAAACAGGGTACGCTGGAAACACCATATATTTT
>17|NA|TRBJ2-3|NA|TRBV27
CASSLSLGVGDTDTQYF
TGTGCCAGCAGTTTAAGTCTAGGGGTAGGGGACACAGATACGCAGTATTTT
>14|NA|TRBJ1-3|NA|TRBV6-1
CASSETGSGNTIYF
TGTGCCAGCAGTGAGACAGGCTCTGGAAACACCATATATTTT
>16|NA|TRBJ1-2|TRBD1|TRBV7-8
CASSYNGQGMNYGYTF
TGTGCCAGCAGCTATAACGGACAGGGCATGAACTATGGCTACACCTTC
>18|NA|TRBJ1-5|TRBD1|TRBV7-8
CASSLAGTGASSNQPQHF
TGTGCCAGCAGCTTAGCTGGGACAGGGGCCTCTAGCAATCAGCCCCAGCATTTT
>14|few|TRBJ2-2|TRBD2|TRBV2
CASKGLVGTGELFF
TGTGCCAGCAAGGGACTAGTAGGGACCGGGGAGCTGTTTTTT
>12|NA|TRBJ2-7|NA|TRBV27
CASSFGAGEQYF
TGTGCCAGCAGTTTTGGAGCGGGCGAGCAGTACTTC